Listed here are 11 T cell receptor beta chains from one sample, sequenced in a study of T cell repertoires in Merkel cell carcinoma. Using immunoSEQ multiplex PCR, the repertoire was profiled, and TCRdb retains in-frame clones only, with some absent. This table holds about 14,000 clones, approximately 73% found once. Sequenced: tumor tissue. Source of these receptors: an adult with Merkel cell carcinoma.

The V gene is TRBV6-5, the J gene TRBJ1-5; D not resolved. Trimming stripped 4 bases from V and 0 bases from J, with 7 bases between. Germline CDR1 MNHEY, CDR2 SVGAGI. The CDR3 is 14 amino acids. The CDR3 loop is CASSLQDSNQPQHF. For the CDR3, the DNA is TGTGCCAGCAGTTTGCAGGATAGCAATCAGCCCCAGCATTTT.

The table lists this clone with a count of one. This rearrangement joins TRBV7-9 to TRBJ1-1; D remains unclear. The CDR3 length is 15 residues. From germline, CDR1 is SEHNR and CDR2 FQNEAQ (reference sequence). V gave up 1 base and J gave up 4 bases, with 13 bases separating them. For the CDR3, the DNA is TGTGCCAGCAGCTTAGTCCAGGTAGTGGGCACTGAAGCTTTCTTT. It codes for CASSLVQVVGTEAFF.

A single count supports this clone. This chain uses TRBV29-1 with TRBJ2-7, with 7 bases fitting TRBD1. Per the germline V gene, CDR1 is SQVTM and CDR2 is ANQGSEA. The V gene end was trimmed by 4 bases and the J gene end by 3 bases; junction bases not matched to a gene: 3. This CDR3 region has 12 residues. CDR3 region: CSVVAGGYEQYF. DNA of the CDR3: TGCAGCGTTGTGGCAGGGGGCTACGAGCAGTACTTC.

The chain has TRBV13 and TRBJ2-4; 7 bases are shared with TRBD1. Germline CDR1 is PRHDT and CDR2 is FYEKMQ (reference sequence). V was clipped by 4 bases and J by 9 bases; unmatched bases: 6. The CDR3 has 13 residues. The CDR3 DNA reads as TGTGCCAGCAGCTCAGGGGGTTTCGGCATTCAGTACTTC. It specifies CASSSGGFGIQYF.

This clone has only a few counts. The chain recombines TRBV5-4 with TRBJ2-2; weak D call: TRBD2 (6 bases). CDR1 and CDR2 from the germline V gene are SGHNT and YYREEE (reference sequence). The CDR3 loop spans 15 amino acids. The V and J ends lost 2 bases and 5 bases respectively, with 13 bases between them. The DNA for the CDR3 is TGTGCCAGCAGCTTTTACGGCGCGGGGACCGGGGAGCTGTTTTTT. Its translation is CASSFYGAGTGELFF.

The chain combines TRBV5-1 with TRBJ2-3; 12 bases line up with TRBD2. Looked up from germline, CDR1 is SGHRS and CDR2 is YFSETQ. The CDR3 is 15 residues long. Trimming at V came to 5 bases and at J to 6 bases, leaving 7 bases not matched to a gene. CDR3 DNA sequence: TGCGCCAGCAGGGCTAGCGGGAGGGCCGATGATACGCAGTATTTT. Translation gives CASRASGRADDTQYF.

CDR3 sequence reads: CAKGPRDTCNTEAFF. The CDR3 coding sequence is TGCGCCAAAGGGCCCAGGGATACCTGCAACACTGAAGCTTTCTTT. This chain connects TRBV5-1 to TRBJ1-1; TRBD1 might be the D (5 bases). The germline gives CDR1 SGHRS, CDR2 YFSETQ. V was shortened by 9 bases and J by 2 bases, with 20 bases between the two germline ends. The CDR3 spans 15 residues.

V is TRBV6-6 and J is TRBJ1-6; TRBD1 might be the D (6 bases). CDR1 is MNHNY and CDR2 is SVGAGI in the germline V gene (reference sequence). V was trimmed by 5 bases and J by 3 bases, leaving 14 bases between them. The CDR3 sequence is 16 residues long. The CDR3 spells CASSPSRGLYNSPLHF. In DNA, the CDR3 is TGTGCCAGCAGTCCCTCCAGGGGTCTCTATAATTCACCCCTCCACTTT.

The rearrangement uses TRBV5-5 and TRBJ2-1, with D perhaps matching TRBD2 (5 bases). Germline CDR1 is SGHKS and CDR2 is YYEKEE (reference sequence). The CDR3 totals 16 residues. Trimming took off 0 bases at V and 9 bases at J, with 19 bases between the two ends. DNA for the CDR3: TGTGCCAGCAGCTTGGAGGCGGACTCCCCTCCCCGTGAGCAGTTCTTC. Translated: CASSLEADSPPREQFF.

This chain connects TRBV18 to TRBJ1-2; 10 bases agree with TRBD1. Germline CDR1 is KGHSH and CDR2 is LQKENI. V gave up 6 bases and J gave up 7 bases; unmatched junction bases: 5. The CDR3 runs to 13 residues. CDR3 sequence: CASSPGTGVGYTF. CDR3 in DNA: TGTGCCAGCTCTCCCGGGACAGGGGTTGGCTACACCTTC.

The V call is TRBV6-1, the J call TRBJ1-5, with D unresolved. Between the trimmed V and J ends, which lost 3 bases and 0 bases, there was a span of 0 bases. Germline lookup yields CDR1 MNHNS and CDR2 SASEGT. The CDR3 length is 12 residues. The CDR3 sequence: CASSDSNQPQHF. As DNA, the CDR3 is TGTGCCAGCAGTGATAGCAATCAGCCCCAGCATTTT.